This paragraph covers one T cell receptor (beta chain) sequence. Generated by immunoSEQ multiplex PCR, the TCRdb table keeps only in-frame clones and is missing some. The sample gives tens of thousands of clones, roughly 93% of which show up once; around 4.2% is in the top ten. This entry is derived from a study of technical replicates of blood from a handful of donors. Sequences were obtained from PBMCs. This TCR was sampled from a human donor in good health. Some clones in this sample may be carry-over from other donors' samples.

The DNA of the CDR3 is TGCGCCAGCAGCCAAGGTTGGATAGCGGGAGTTGGGGAGCAGTACTTC. Translating it yields CASSQGWIAGVGEQYF. The chain links TRBV4-1 to TRBJ2-7, with 9 bases matching TRBD2. V shed 1 base, J shed 7 bases, and the junction held 11 bases outside the gene matches. The length of the CDR3 is 16 residues. Germline assignment: CDR1 MGHRA and CDR2 YSYEKL.